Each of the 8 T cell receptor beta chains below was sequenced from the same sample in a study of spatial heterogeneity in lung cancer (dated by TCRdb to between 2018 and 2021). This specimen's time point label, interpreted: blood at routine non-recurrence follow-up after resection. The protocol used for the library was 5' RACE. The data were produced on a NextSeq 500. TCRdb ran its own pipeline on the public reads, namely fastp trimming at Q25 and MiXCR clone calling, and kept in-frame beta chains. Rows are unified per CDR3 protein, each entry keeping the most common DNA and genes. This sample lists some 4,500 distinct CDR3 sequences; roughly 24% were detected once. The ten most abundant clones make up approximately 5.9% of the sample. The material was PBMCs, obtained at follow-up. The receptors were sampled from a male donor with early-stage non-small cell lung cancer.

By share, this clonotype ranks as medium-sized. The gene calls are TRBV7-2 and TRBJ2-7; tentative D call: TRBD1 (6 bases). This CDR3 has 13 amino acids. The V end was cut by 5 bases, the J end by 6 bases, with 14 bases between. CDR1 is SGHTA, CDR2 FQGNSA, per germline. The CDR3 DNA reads TGTGCCAGCAGCCTTGACAGGATCACCGAGCAGTACTTC. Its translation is CASSLDRITEQYF.

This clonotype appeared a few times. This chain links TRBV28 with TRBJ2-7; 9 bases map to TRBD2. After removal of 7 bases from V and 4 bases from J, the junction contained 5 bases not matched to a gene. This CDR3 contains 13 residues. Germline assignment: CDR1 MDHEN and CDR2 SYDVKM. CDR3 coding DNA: TGTGCCAGCACTAGCGGGACACCTTACGAGCAGTACTTC. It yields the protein CASTSGTPYEQYF.

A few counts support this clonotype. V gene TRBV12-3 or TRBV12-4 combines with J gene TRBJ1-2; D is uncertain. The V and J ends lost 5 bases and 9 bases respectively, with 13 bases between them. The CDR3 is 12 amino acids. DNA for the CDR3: TGTGCCAGCAGTGGCGGGATGCCACGCTACACCTTC. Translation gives CASSGGMPRYTF.

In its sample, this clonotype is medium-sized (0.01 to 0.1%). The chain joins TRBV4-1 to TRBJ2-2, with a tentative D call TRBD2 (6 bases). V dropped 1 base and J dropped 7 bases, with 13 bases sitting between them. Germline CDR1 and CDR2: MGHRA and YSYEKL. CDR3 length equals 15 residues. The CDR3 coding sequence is TGCGCCAGCAGCCAAGTTAGGGCGGGGAGCGGGGAGCTGTTTTTT. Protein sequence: CASSQVRAGSGELFF.

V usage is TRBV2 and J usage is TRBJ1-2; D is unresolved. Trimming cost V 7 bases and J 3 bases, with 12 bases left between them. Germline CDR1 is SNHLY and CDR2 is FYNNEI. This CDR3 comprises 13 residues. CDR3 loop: CASNKPGDYGYTF. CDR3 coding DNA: TGTGCCAGCAACAAGCCAGGCGACTATGGCTACACCTTC.

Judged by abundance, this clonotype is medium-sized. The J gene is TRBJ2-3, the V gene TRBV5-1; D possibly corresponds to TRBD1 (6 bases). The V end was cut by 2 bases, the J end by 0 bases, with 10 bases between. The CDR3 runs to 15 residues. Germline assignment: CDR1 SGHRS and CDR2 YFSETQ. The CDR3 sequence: CASSFSGTSTDTQYF. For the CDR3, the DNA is TGCGCCAGCAGCTTTTCGGGGACAAGCACAGATACGCAGTATTTT.

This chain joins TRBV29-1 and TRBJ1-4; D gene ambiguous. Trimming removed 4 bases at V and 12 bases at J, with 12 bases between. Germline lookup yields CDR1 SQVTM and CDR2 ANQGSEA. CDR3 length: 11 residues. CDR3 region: CSVGIVGELFF. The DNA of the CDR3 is TGCAGCGTTGGGATTGTAGGAGAACTGTTTTTT.

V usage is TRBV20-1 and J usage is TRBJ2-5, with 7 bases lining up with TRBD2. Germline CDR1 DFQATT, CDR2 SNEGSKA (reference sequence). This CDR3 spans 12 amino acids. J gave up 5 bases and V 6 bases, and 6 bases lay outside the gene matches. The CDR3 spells CSAALALETQYF. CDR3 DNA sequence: TGCAGTGCGGCACTAGCGCTGGAGACCCAGTACTTC.